This T cell receptor beta chain came from a study of quantifying T cell responses using KT2 cells. In the study overall: TCR alpha and beta constant-region primers primed reverse transcription of RNA.

Germline V gene lookup returns CDR1 SGHNT and CDR2 YYREEE (reference sequence). The CDR3 spans 14 residues. Trimming left V 4 bases short and J 0 bases short, with 8 bases between. The sample is PBMC spiked with counted cells of clone KT2. This clonotype showed up just a few times. Each cDNA got a UMI-containing oligo ligated at its 3' end. An equimolar mix of RC1.1 and RC1.2 primed the beta chain across TRBC1 and TRBC2. TCRdb re-analysed the UMI-ligation and nested PCR reads in MiXCR, keeping a single row per CDR3 protein. The sample records some 41,000 distinct CDR3 sequences, about 17% being singletons.

This rearrangement joins TRBV5-4 to TRBJ1-3; D unresolved. Source material: PBMCs spiked with cells of the T cell clone KT2. This receptor was obtained from a human donor. CDR3 sequence reads: CASSPARSGNTIYF. The CDR3 DNA reads as TGTGCCAGCAGCCCCGCCCGCTCTGGAAACACCATATATTTT.